This section outlines one T cell receptor (beta chain) sequence together with its context. This clone's antigen is unknown. No qualities accompany the bases; no much larger clone lies one base away. The time point label on this specimen signifies: baseline before first vaccination. The vaccinee samples were drawn from two UK trials, COV001 and COV002, one of which was a single-blind randomized controlled phase 2/3 trial testing AZD1222 (ChAdOx1 nCoV-19) in healthy adults. Trial participant PBMC samples were collected at day 0 and day 28 after the second dose for TCRbeta chain sequencing. This record comes from a study of T cell responses to AZD1222 COVID-19 vaccine (dated by TCRdb to the early 2020s). With regard to the full study: AZD1222 recipients whose second dose came at about 4 weeks and those whose second dose came at about 12 weeks were combined into one group, since spike-specific TCR depth and breadth did not differ between the two schedules. Trial participants were enrolled into age subgroups of 18-55, 56-69 and 70-plus years, which contained about 150, 28 and 57 TCR-sequenced participants, respectively. TCR sequencing was performed for about 250 trial participants, of whom around 200 were given two doses of AZD1222 and around 25 were given two doses of MenACWY control vaccine. What the work shows at the level of the full study, not this receptor alone: Participants were mostly white British and included more females than males, and it was suggested by the authors that clonal diversity may have been underestimated. Because no samples from the day 14 peak response were available, repertoires could be characterized only after the peak T cell response. Conclusions about previously exposed vaccinees were limited because only 6 or 7 AZD1222 recipients were SARS-CoV-2 seropositive at baseline. The vaccine-associated CD4 TCRs covered the entire spike protein, and the dominant responses fell in regions 160-218 and 743-854. The 56-69-year group was small, and its depth increase did not reach significance, likely because of low power. After two AZD1222 doses, spike-specific TCR breadth and depth were significantly higher than at day 0 and than in MenACWY recipients. Reportedly, close to half of the unique spike-specific TCRs recognized epitopes lying outside the regions that are mutated in the B.1.351 and B.1.1.7 variants.

V is reduced by 0 bases and J by 5 bases, leaving a spacing of 10 bases between them. For CDR1 and CDR2, the germline V gene lists MNHEY and SVGAGI. The CDR3 runs 14 amino acids, cysteine and phenylalanine included. The CDR3 DNA has 42 bases and is translated from base 1. The CDR3 regions of human TCRbeta chains were subjected to immunosequencing. The study's own analysis went as follows. TCRs in the repertoires were matched against a reference library of SARS-CoV-2-specific TCRs that had been generated with the MIRA antigen-specificity platform. Breadth was defined as the fraction of unique TCRs that were SARS-CoV-2-associated. Depth was defined as the fraction of total T cells that were SARS-CoV-2-associated. Using the MIRA data, each spike-specific TCR was mapped to the spike region that the TCR reacts to and placed in a CD4 or CD8 class. Log10-transformed breadth and depth values were compared by one-way ANOVA with Sidak's multiple comparisons tests. TCRdb took over this immuneACCESS table, retaining in-frame rearrangements with V and J assigned. Such tables are incomplete; in checked studies, under half of the missing clones stem from an unresolved V gene, and the remainder is unexplained. V and J calls plus clone size are reproduced from that table; the DNA served to infer D and trimming. The sample contains over 100,000 clones, around 90% of them found a single time. Of the sample, more than 7.5% is held by the ten largest clones.

The clonotype was recovered from an adult in good health. The sequencing here drew on peripheral blood, taken on day 0 of AZD1222 vaccination. The V and J genes are TRBV6-5 and TRBJ1-1, and TRBD1 may be the D gene, going by 5 matching bases. The base sequence is TGTGCCAGCAGTTACTCTAGGGGAGAAACTGAAGCTTTCTTT. The translation is CASSYSRGETEAFF.